Listed below are T cell receptor beta chains from one sample, sequenced in a study of technical replicates of blood from a few donors. Sequencing was performed with immunoSEQ multiplex PCR; in TCRdb, only in-frame clones are kept and a portion is missing. Of tens of thousands of clones in the sample, about 93% are singletons; the top ten hold more than 0.2%. The sample comprised T cells isolated from PBMCs. The receptors originated from a human donor in good health. The CDR3 runs from the conserved cysteine through the conserved F or W. The order of the fields is V gene, clone size, J gene, D gene, CDR3 DNA, CDR3 protein. A D gene is named only where the DNA matches it firmly. A clone size is listed for some rows: how often the clone was seen (once, few, many), or a class if it is expanded.

TRBV14	NA	TRBJ1-1	NA	TGTGCCAGCAGCCAAGGGTCGCCGACAGGAGCTTTCTTT	CASSQGSPTGAFF
TRBV19	NA	TRBJ1-6	NA	TGTGCCAGTCAACAAGACAGCTCCTATAATTCACCCCTCCACTTT	CASQQDSSYNSPLHF
TRBV27	NA	TRBJ1-1	TRBD1	TGTGCCAGCAGGGGGACAGGGATTCGATCTTCGCCGAACACTGAAGCTTTCTTT	CASRGTGIRSSPNTEAFF
TRBV2	NA	TRBJ1-2	TRBD1	TGTGCCAGCGGGGGACAGGTTGCTAACTATGGCTACACCTTC	CASGGQVANYGYTF
TRBV7-9	NA	TRBJ2-2	NA	TGTGCCAGCAGCTTAGGGCAGGGCCACACCGGGGAGCTGTTTTTT	CASSLGQGHTGELFF
TRBV9	NA	TRBJ1-1	TRBD1	TGTGCCAGCAGCGTGGAGACAGGGGAGGGTATCGGAGCTTTCTTT	CASSVETGEGIGAFF
TRBV28	NA	TRBJ2-3	TRBD2	TGTGCCAGCAGTTTCCTCGGGACTAGCGGGAGCACAGATACGCAGTATTTT	CASSFLGTSGSTDTQYF
TRBV6-5	NA	TRBJ2-7	TRBD2	TGTGCCAGCAGTCCTGGGACTAGCGGGGGTAAGCAGTACTTC	CASSPGTSGGKQYF
TRBV2	NA	TRBJ1-6	NA	TGTGCCAGCAGTGGGGTACAGGGTGGGTATACCCTCCACTTT	CASSGVQGGYTLHF
TRBV7-9	NA	TRBJ1-1	NA	TGTGCCAGCAGCTTTCCTCCCTCGAACACTGAAGCTTTCTTT	CASSFPPSNTEAFF
TRBV5-4	once	TRBJ1-1	TRBD1	TGTGCCAGCAGCGCCCAGGGGGGGAACACTGAAGCTTTCTTT	CASSAQGGNTEAFF
TRBV2	NA	TRBJ2-1	NA	TGTGCCAGCAGTGAATGGGCTAGCGAGGGGAATGAGCAGTTCTTC	CASSEWASEGNEQFF
TRBV11-3	NA	TRBJ1-1	NA	TGTGCCAGCAGCGTAGACAGGTGGAACACTGAAGCTTTCTTT	CASSVDRWNTEAFF
TRBV19	NA	TRBJ2-7	NA	TGTGCCAGTAGTCCTCGATCCACAGGGGAGCAGTACTTC	CASSPRSTGEQYF
TRBV5-1	NA	TRBJ2-3	TRBD2	TGCGCCAGCAGCGTAGGAACGGGGGGGTGGACAGATACGCAGTATTTT	CASSVGTGGWTDTQYF
TRBV2	NA	TRBJ1-1	NA	TGTGCCAGCAAGGGGACGTGGGGGGACACTGAAGCTTTCTTT	CASKGTWGDTEAFF
TRBV4-1	NA	TRBJ2-7	NA	TGCGCCAGCAGCCAACTGTCGCTAGGCTACGAGCAGTACTTC	CASSQLSLGYEQYF
TRBV9	NA	TRBJ2-2	TRBD1	TGTGCCAGCAGCGTAGTTCCAGGGGGCGGGGAGCTGTTTTTT	CASSVVPGGGELFF
TRBV5-1	NA	TRBJ1-3	NA	TGCGCCAGCAGCTTGAATGATCATCTATCCTCTGGAAACACCATATATTTT	CASSLNDHLSSGNTIYF
TRBV5-6	NA	TRBJ2-7	NA	TGTGCCAGCAGCGCCTCTAGCGAGATCTTGTACGGGCAGTACTTC	CASSASSEILYGQYF